This T cell receptor beta chain appears in the sequencing data of a study of cytomegalovirus exposure and HLA in healthy donors. It was with 60 Vbeta and 13 Jbeta primers that the PCR ran. Data came from immunoSEQ multiplex PCR; TCRdb stores just in-frame clones and leaves some out. The table includes hundreds of thousands of clones, around 90% detected once. Overall study results and limits: Immune exposure information available was restricted to CMV serostatus. What was likely a sequencing artifact was a cluster of highly shared sequence variants. For TCR beta chains, V- and J-gene trimming was later linked to a missense DCLRE1C variant.

Remarks on this clone: The antigen remains undetermined.

The sequenced sample consisted of PBMCs. The receptor was derived from a young woman in good health and CMV-seronegative.

Here the CDR3 DNA reads TGTGCCAGCAGTTTCGGCGGGAACACTGAAGCTTTCTTT. Translation gives CASSFGGNTEAFF. The V and J genes are TRBV27 and TRBJ1-1, with D unclear. With 3 bases removed from V and 1 base from J, the gap between germline ends came to 6 bases. Germline V lookup: CDR1 MNHEY, CDR2 SMNVEV (reference sequence). The CDR3 extends over 13 amino acids.